Each of the 14 T cell receptor beta chains below was sequenced from the same sample in a study of blood T cell repertoires in COVID-19. Only in-frame clones appear in the TCRdb table, and some are missing; sequencing was by immunoSEQ multiplex PCR. The repertoire consists of about 300,000 clones, with around 88% occurring once and the leading ten covering about 7%. Sequenced material: peripheral blood. Source of these receptors: a woman aged 25 to 39 who had recovered from COVID-19.

This chain uses TRBV7-2 with TRBJ1-1; the match to TRBD1 covers 7 bases. Germline assignment: CDR1 SGHTA and CDR2 FQGNSA. The CDR3 length is 14 residues. V shed 3 bases, J shed 6 bases, and the junction held 7 bases outside the gene matches. The chain's CDR3 is CASSFNRGGAEAFF. In DNA, the CDR3 is TGTGCCAGCAGCTTTAACAGGGGTGGGGCTGAAGCTTTCTTT. The full variable domain, with the rest looked up from reference TRBV7-2 and TRBJ1-1, is GAGVSQSPSNKVTEKGKDVELRCDPISGHTALYWYRQSLGQGLEFLIYFQGNSAPDKSGLPSDRFSAERTGGSVSTLTIQRTQQEDSAVYLCASSFNRGGAEAFFGQGTRLTVV.

This clone was counted once. The chain uses TRBV13 and TRBJ1-2, with D possibly matching TRBD1 (5 bases). Germline loops: CDR1 PRHDT, CDR2 FYEKMQ (reference sequence). The CDR3 is 16 residues long. V lost 2 bases and J 0 bases, leaving 13 bases between the germline ends. The CDR3 DNA reads as TGTGCCAGCAGCTTAAGGCCGGGGGGATCTAACTATGGCTACACCTTC. It encodes CASSLRPGGSNYGYTF.

V and J are TRBV7-9 and TRBJ2-5; D is perhaps TRBD2 (5 bases). V shed 3 bases and J shed 5 bases, with 13 bases lying between them. This CDR3 contains 14 residues. Germline V gene sequence: CDR1 SEHNR, CDR2 FQNEAQ (reference sequence). The CDR3 loop reads CASSFLMSGETQYF. In DNA, the CDR3 is TGTGCCAGCAGCTTTTTGATGTCGGGGGAGACCCAGTACTTC.

In this sample, this clone turned up once. J is TRBJ1-6 and V is TRBV5-5; D not certain. CDR1 is SGHKS and CDR2 is YYEKEE in the germline V gene (reference sequence). Trimming stripped 6 bases from V and 8 bases from J, with 15 bases between. CDR3 length equals 14 residues. CDR3: CASTLGLEDSPLHF. The DNA for the CDR3 is TGTGCCAGCACCCTCGGACTCGAGGATTCACCCCTCCACTTT.

The chain links TRBV28 to TRBJ2-3; TRBD2 matches at 9 bases. The V gene's germline CDR1 is MDHEN and CDR2 SYDVKM. The CDR3 runs 16 residues. Trimming took 1 base from V and 1 from J; bases not matched to a gene: 3. CDR3 protein: CASSLFVAGGTDTQYF. Here the CDR3 DNA reads TGTGCCAGCAGTTTATTTGTAGCGGGGGGCACAGATACGCAGTATTTT.

V usage is TRBV3-1 (or the pseudogene TRBV3-2) and J usage is TRBJ2-7; D possibly corresponds to TRBD2 (5 bases). From germline, CDR1 is LGHDT and CDR2 YNNKEL (reference sequence). This CDR3 is built from 15 residues. V was clipped by 7 bases and J by 2 bases, with 18 bases between them. CDR3 loop: CASTRGRGTAYEQYF. In DNA, the CDR3 is TGTGCCAGCACCCGGGGTCGCGGTACGGCCTACGAGCAGTACTTC.

The gene calls are TRBV12-3 or TRBV12-4 and TRBJ1-1; D remains ambiguous. The V and J ends lost 7 bases and 3 bases respectively, with 12 bases between them. This CDR3 comprises 13 residues. This chain's CDR3 is CASMATSHTEAFF. CDR3 coding DNA: TGTGCCAGCATGGCGACTTCCCACACTGAAGCTTTCTTT.

The V call is TRBV28, the J call TRBJ2-3, with D possibly TRBD2 on 7 matching bases. The CDR3 covers 19 residues. Looked up from germline, CDR1 is MDHEN and CDR2 is SYDVKM. V lost 5 bases to trimming and J lost 0 bases, with 24 bases between them. For the CDR3, the DNA is TGTGCCAGCAGTCCCGGTTGGGGGGGGCGTCGGTCTAGCACAGATACGCAGTATTTT. Protein: CASSPGWGGRRSSTDTQYF.

The V and J genes are TRBV2 and TRBJ1-1, with D possibly TRBD1 on 6 matching bases. Trimming removed 7 bases from V and 1 base from J, with 10 bases in between. Germline assignment: CDR1 SNHLY and CDR2 FYNNEI. The CDR3 covers 13 residues. The DNA of the CDR3 is TGTGCCAGCAAGAGAGGGGGGAACACTGAAGCTTTCTTT. Translation gives CASKRGGNTEAFF.

The V and J genes are TRBV19 and TRBJ1-6, with 7 bases identical to TRBD1. CDR1 is LNHDA, CDR2 SQIVND, per germline (reference sequence). After removal of 0 bases from V and 7 bases from J, the junction contained 3 bases not matched to a gene. This CDR3 has 15 residues. The CDR3 region has the DNA TGTGCCAGTAGTATAGAGGCCAGGGGGAATTCACCCCTCCACTTT. Amino acid sequence: CASSIEARGNSPLHF. Based on the CDR3 plus reference TRBV19 and TRBJ1-6, the full variable domain is DGGITQSPKYLFRKEGQNVTLSCEQNLNHDAMYWYRQDPGQGLRLIYYSQIVNDFQKGDIAEGYSVSREKKESFPLTVTSAQKNPTAFYLCASSIEARGNSPLHFGNGTRLTVT.

This clone has just a few counts. The chain carries TRBV27 and TRBJ2-2; 13 bases are shared with TRBD2. This CDR3 comprises 15 residues. CDR1 and CDR2 from the germline V gene are MNHEY and SMNVEV (reference sequence). The V gene end was trimmed by 5 bases and the J gene end by 6 bases; junction bases not matched to a gene: 3. CDR3 protein: CASSITSGGAGELFF. As DNA, the CDR3 is TGTGCCAGCAGTATAACTAGCGGGGGGGCCGGGGAGCTGTTTTTT.

This clone was found once. This chain joins TRBV16 and TRBJ2-3; TRBD2 agrees at 8 bases. V shed 5 bases and J 8 bases; nucleotides not matched to a gene: 3. The CDR3 is 12 residues long. The V gene's germline CDR1 is KGHSY and CDR2 FQNENV. CDR3 in DNA: TGTGCCAGCAGCGACCGGGAGGGTACGCAGTATTTT. Amino acids: CASSDREGTQYF.

V usage is TRBV29-1 and J usage is TRBJ1-3; TRBD1 matches 10 bases. V was pared by 7 bases and J by 8 bases, with 8 bases of the junction left unmatched. Germline V lookup: CDR1 SQVTM, CDR2 ANQGSEA. This CDR3 is built from 13 residues. DNA of the CDR3: TGCAGCGCCTCCCGGGACAGGGGAGACACCATATATTTT. This codes for CSASRDRGDTIYF.

The J gene is TRBJ2-3, the V gene TRBV5-4; 9 bases map to TRBD2. V lost 4 bases to trimming and J lost 6 bases; unmatched junction nucleotides: 9. The germline V gene encodes CDR1 SGHNT and CDR2 YYREEE (reference sequence). This CDR3 has 15 amino acids. The chain's CDR3 is CASSPIGTSFDTQYF. The CDR3 DNA follows: TGTGCCAGCAGCCCGATCGGGACTAGCTTCGATACGCAGTATTTT. Full variable domain (missing parts from reference TRBV5-4 and TRBJ2-3): ETGVTQSPTHLIKTRGQQVTLRCSSQSGHNTVSWYQQALGQGPQFIFQYYREEENGRGNFPPRFSGLQFPNYSSELNVNALELDDSALYLCASSPIGTSFDTQYFGPGTRLTVL.